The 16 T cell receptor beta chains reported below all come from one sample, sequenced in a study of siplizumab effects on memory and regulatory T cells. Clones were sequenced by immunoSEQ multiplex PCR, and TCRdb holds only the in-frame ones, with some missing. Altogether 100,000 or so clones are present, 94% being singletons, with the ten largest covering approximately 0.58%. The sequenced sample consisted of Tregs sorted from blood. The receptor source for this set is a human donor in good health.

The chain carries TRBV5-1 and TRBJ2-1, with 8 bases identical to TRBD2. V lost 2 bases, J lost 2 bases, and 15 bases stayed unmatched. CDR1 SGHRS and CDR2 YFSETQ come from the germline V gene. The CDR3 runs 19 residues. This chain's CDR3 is CASSFRSLAGAQTYNEQFF. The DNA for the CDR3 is TGCGCCAGCAGCTTTAGGAGTCTAGCGGGTGCACAGACCTACAATGAGCAGTTCTTC.

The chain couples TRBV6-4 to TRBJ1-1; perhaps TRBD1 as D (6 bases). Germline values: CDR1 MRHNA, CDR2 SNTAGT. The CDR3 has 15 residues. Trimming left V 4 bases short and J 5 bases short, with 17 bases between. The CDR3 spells CASSAETGRATEAFF. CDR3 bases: TGTGCCAGCAGTGCGGAAACAGGGAGGGCAACTGAAGCTTTCTTT.

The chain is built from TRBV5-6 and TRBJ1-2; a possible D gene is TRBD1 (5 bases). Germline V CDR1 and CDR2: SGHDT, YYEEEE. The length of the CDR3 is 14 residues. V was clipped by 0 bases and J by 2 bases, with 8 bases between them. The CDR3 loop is CASSLAGRNYGYTF. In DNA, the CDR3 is TGTGCCAGCAGCTTGGCGGGACGGAACTATGGCTACACCTTC.

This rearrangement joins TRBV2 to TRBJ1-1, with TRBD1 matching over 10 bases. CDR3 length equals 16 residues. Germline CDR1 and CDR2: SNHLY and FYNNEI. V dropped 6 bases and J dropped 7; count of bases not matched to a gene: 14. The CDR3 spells CASRYPGTGAHGEAFF. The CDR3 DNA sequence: TGTGCCAGCAGATACCCCGGGACAGGGGCCCACGGTGAAGCTTTCTTT. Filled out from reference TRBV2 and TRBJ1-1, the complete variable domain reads EPEVTQTPSHQVTQMGQEVILRCVPISNHLYFYWYRQILGQKVEFLVSFYNNEISEKSEIFDDQFSVERPDGSNFTLKIRSTKLEDSAMYFCASRYPGTGAHGEAFFGQGTRLTVV.

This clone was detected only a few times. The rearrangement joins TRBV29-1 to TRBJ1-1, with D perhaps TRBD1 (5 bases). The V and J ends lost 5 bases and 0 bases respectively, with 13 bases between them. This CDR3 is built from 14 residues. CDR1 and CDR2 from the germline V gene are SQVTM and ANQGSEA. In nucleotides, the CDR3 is TGCAGCGTTCCTCGGGACTCCATGAACACTGAAGCTTTCTTT. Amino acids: CSVPRDSMNTEAFF. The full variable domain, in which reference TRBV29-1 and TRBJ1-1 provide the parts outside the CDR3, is SAVISQKPSRDICQRGTSLTIQCQVDSQVTMMFWYRQQPGQSLTLIATANQGSEATYESGFVIDKFPISRPNLTFSTLTVSNMSPEDSSIYLCSVPRDSMNTEAFFGQGTRLTVV.

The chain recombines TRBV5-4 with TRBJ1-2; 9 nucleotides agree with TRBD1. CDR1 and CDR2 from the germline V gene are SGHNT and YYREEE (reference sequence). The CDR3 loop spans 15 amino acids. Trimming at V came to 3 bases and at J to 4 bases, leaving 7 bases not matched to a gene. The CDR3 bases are TGTGCCAGCAGCTATATTCCGGGACAGGGCTATGGCTACACCTTC. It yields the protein CASSYIPGQGYGYTF.

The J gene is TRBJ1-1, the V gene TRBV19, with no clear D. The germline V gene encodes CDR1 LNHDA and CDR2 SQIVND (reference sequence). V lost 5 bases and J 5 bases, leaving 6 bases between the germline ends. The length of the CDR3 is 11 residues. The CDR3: CASSGWTEAFF. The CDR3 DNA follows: TGTGCCAGTAGTGGTTGGACTGAAGCTTTCTTT.

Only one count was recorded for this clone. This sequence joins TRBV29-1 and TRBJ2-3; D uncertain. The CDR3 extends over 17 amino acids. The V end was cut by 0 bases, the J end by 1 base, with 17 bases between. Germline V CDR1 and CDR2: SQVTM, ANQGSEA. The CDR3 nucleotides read TGCAGCGTTGAAGATCTTTTTCTAGATTCCCGCACAGATACGCAGTATTTT. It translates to CSVEDLFLDSRTDTQYF.

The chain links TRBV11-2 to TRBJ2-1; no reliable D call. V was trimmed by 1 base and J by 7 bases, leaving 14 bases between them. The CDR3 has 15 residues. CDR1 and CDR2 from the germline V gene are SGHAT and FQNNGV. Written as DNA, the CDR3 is TGTGCCAGCAGCTTAGTCCTTGAAAACGTGAATGAGCAGTTCTTC. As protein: CASSLVLENVNEQFF.

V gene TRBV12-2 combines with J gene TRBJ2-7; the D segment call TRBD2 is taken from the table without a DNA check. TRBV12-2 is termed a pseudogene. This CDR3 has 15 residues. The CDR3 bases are TGTGCAAGTCGCTTAATCCCCATGCGGTTCTACGAGCAGTACTTC. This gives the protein CASRLIPMRFYEQYF.

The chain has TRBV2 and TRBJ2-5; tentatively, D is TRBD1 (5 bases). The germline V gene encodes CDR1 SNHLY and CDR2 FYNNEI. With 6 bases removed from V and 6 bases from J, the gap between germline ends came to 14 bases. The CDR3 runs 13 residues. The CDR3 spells CASSQRKGQTQYF. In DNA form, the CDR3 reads TGTGCCAGCAGCCAAAGGAAGGGGCAGACCCAGTACTTC. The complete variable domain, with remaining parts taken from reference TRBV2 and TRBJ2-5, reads EPEVTQTPSHQVTQMGQEVILRCVPISNHLYFYWYRQILGQKVEFLVSFYNNEISEKSEIFDDQFSVERPDGSNFTLKIRSTKLEDSAMYFCASSQRKGQTQYFGPGTRLLVL.

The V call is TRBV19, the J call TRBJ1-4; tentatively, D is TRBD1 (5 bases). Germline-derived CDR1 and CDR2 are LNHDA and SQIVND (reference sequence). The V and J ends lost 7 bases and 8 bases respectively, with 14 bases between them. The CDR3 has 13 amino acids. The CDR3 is CASMSGVREKLFF. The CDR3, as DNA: TGTGCCAGTATGTCGGGGGTCAGGGAAAAACTGTTTTTT. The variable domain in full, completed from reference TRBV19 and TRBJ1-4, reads DGGITQSPKYLFRKEGQNVTLSCEQNLNHDAMYWYRQDPGQGLRLIYYSQIVNDFQKGDIAEGYSVSREKKESFPLTVTSAQKNPTAFYLCASMSGVREKLFFGSGTQLSVL.

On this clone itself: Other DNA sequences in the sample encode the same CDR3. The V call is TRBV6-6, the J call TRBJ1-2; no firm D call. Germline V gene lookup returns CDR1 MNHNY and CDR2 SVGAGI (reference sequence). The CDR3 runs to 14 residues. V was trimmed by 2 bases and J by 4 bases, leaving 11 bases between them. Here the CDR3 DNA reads TGTGCCAGCAGTTACAGTGTCACGTTCTATGGCTACACCTTC. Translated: CASSYSVTFYGYTF.

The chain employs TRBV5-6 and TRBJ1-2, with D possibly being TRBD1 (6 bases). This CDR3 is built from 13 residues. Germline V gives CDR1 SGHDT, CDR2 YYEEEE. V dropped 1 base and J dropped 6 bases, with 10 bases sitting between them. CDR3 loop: CASSLLRGHGYTF. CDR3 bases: TGTGCCAGCAGCTTGTTACGGGGGCATGGCTACACCTTC. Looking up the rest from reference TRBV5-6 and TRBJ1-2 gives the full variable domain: DAGVTQSPTHLIKTRGQQVTLRCSPKSGHDTVSWYQQALGQGPQFIFQYYEEEERQRGNFPDRFSGHQFPNYSSELNVNALLLGDSALYLCASSLLRGHGYTFGSGTRLTVV.

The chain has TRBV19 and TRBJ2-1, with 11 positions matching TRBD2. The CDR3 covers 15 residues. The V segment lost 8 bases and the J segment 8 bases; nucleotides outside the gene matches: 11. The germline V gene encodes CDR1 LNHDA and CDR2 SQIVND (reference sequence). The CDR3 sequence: CASHLTSGSLYEQFF. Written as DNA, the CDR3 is TGTGCCAGTCACCTTACTAGCGGGAGTCTCTATGAGCAGTTCTTC.

The CDR3 reads CASRVMDRVTDTQYF. The CDR3 DNA reads TGTGCCAGCAGAGTGATGGACAGGGTTACAGATACGCAGTATTTT. The chain recombines TRBV28 with TRBJ2-3, with 8 bases fitting TRBD1. V was pared by 6 bases and J by 3 bases, with 8 bases of the junction left unmatched. Germline CDR1 and CDR2: MDHEN and SYDVKM. The CDR3 has 15 residues.